What follows are 18 T cell receptor beta chains derived from one specimen sequenced in a study of blood T cell repertoires in COVID-19. The protocol was immunoSEQ multiplex PCR, while the TCRdb copy is restricted to in-frame clones and leaves out a portion. The data hold 25,000 to 30,000 clones, with around 88% observed a single time. Sequenced: peripheral blood. The receptors were sampled from a human donor in a cohort sampled during active COVID-19.

This chain connects TRBV28 to TRBJ1-2; D not resolved. Germline V lookup: CDR1 MDHEN, CDR2 SYDVKM. The CDR3 has 15 amino acids. The V end was cut by 5 bases, the J end by 0 bases, with 13 bases between. The CDR3 is CASSPRGLANYGYTF. The CDR3 nucleotides read TGTGCCAGCAGTCCCCGTGGTCTAGCTAACTATGGCTACACCTTC.

The chain carries TRBV6-4 and TRBJ1-1, with no clear D. V dropped 10 bases and J dropped 4 bases, with 10 bases sitting between them. Germline assignment: CDR1 MRHNA and CDR2 SNTAGT. The CDR3 runs 11 residues. This CDR3 reads CATPTITEAFF. CDR3 coding DNA: TGTGCCACCCCCACAATCACTGAAGCTTTCTTT.

This chain uses TRBV6-6 with TRBJ2-4; D call uncertain. CDR3 length: 14 amino acids. CDR1 is MNHNY and CDR2 is SVGAGI in the germline V gene (reference sequence). The V end was cut by 7 bases, the J end by 1 base, with 11 bases between. The CDR3 sequence: CASKRGTAKNIQYF. The CDR3 nucleotides are TGTGCCAGCAAGAGAGGTACCGCCAAAAACATTCAGTACTTC.

The rearrangement links TRBV5-1 to TRBJ1-2, with D unresolved. The length of the CDR3 is 14 residues. The germline V and J ends were trimmed by 4 bases and 1 base, with 11 bases remaining between them. Germline assignment: CDR1 SGHRS and CDR2 YFSETQ. The CDR3, as DNA: TGCGCCAGCAGCGGGCGGGATCTTAACTATGGCTACACCTTC. Translating it yields CASSGRDLNYGYTF.

This chain joins TRBV5-1 and TRBJ2-1; 8 nucleotides agree with TRBD2. This CDR3 comprises 15 residues. The V segment lost 6 bases and the J segment 5 bases; nucleotides outside the gene matches: 10. Germline V gene data show CDR1 as SGHRS and CDR2 as YFSETQ. CDR3: CASTQLAARDNEQFF. As DNA, the CDR3 is TGCGCCAGCACCCAACTAGCGGCTAGGGACAATGAGCAGTTCTTC.

The rearrangement links TRBV6-4 to TRBJ2-1; weak D call: TRBD1 (6 bases). Germline CDR1 is MRHNA and CDR2 is SNTAGT. Trimming took off 6 bases at V and 6 bases at J, with 15 bases between the two ends. The CDR3 is made up of 14 amino acids. The CDR3 sequence is CASSGLEGGNEQFF. Written as DNA, the CDR3 is TGTGCCAGCAGCGGGCTAGAAGGGGGCAATGAGCAGTTCTTC.

The chain links TRBV10-3 to TRBJ2-5; 8 positions match TRBD2. V lost 0 bases, J lost 3 bases, and 3 bases stayed unmatched. The length of the CDR3 is 15 residues. The germline V gene encodes CDR1 ENHRY and CDR2 SYGVKD. CDR3 sequence (DNA): TGTGCCATCAGTGAGTCGAATAGCGGGAAAGAGACCCAGTACTTC. It encodes CAISESNSGKETQYF.

For the CDR3, the DNA is TGCGCCAGCAGTGTCCCCAGACTAGCGGGAGGGCCCGATACGCAGTATTTT. Amino acids: CASSVPRLAGGPDTQYF. The chain links TRBV10-1 to TRBJ2-3; 14 nucleotides line up with TRBD2. CDR1 WNHNN and CDR2 SYGVQD come from the germline V gene (reference sequence). The ends lost 4 bases at V and 6 bases at J; junction bases unmatched: 9. The CDR3 has 17 residues.

This chain joins TRBV13 and TRBJ2-5; 7 nucleotides line up with TRBD1. The germline V gene encodes CDR1 PRHDT and CDR2 FYEKMQ (reference sequence). The CDR3 is made up of 13 amino acids. Germline trimming cut 6 bases from V and 5 bases from J; bases unmatched to any gene: 6. The CDR3 coding sequence is TGTGCCAGCAGGCCGACAGGGTCGGAGACCCAGTACTTC. As protein: CASRPTGSETQYF. Combining the CDR3 with reference TRBV13 and TRBJ2-5 gives the whole variable domain AAGVIQSPRHLIKEKRETATLKCYPIPRHDTVYWYQQGPGQDPQFLISFYEKMQSDKGSIPDRFSAQQFSDYHSELNMSSLELGDSALYFCASRPTGSETQYFGPGTRLLVL.

The chain links TRBV11-2 to TRBJ2-1, with 7 bases lining up with TRBD2. The CDR3 totals 15 residues. The V and J ends lost 2 bases and 8 bases, in that order; junction bases with no gene match: 9. CDR1 and CDR2 (germline): SGHAT, FQNNGV. The CDR3 sequence: CASSLLGLAVDEQFF. In DNA, the CDR3 is TGTGCCAGCAGCTTATTGGGGCTAGCGGTGGATGAGCAGTTCTTC.

The V and J genes are TRBV7-2 and TRBJ1-1; D uncertain. The germline V and J ends were trimmed by 5 bases and 0 bases, with 7 bases remaining between them. Per germline, CDR1 SGHTA and CDR2 FQGNSA. The CDR3 extends over 13 amino acids. This chain's CDR3 is CASSLHMNTEAFF. The CDR3 DNA sequence: TGTGCCAGCAGCCTGCACATGAACACTGAAGCTTTCTTT.

The rearrangement links TRBV16 to TRBJ1-3, with D maybe TRBD1 (6 bases). The germline V gene has CDR1 KGHSY and CDR2 FQNENV. The CDR3 is 14 amino acids. Trimming removed 4 bases from V and 3 bases from J, with 10 bases in between. Here the CDR3 DNA reads TGTGCCAGCAGCCGGGGGCGTAATGGAAACACCATATATTTT. This sequence encodes CASSRGRNGNTIYF.

This clone has just one count. This chain connects TRBV5-1 to TRBJ2-5, with 10 bases aligning to TRBD2. Germline V lookup: CDR1 SGHRS, CDR2 YFSETQ. With V trimmed by 0 bases and J by 2 bases, 4 bases remained unmatched. The CDR3 extends over 16 amino acids. The CDR3 DNA is TGCGCCAGCAGCTTGGTTGTAGCGGGGGGACAAGAGACCCAGTACTTC. It is translated as CASSLVVAGGQETQYF.

The chain is built from TRBV15 and TRBJ2-7; TRBD1 might be the D (6 bases). Germline assignment: CDR1 LNHNV and CDR2 YYDKDF (reference sequence). Trimming removed 3 bases at V and 4 bases at J, with 16 bases between. The CDR3 is 15 residues long. CDR3 DNA: TGTGCCACCAGCAGGTCCCGGGCAGGGGAATACGAGCAGTACTTC. Translating gives CATSRSRAGEYEQYF.

This chain connects TRBV5-1 to TRBJ2-7; 9 bases are shared with TRBD1. J gave up 3 bases and V 0 bases, and 7 bases lay outside the gene matches. Germline lookup yields CDR1 SGHRS and CDR2 YFSETQ. This CDR3 comprises 16 residues. The CDR3 is CASSLAGVGQGYEQYF. Here the CDR3 DNA reads TGCGCCAGCAGCTTGGCCGGTGTGGGACAGGGCTACGAGCAGTACTTC.

V gene TRBV5-3 combines with J gene TRBJ2-6; TRBD1 is a possible D gene (8 bases). TRBV5-3 is an open reading frame whose function is uncertain. Trimming left V 3 bases short and J 0 bases short, with 16 bases between. The CDR3 consists of 18 residues. Here the CDR3 DNA reads TGTGCCAGAAGCTGGGGGGGACAGGTACCCTCTGGGGCCAACGTCCTGACTTTC. Translated: CARSWGGQVPSGANVLTF.

The gene calls are TRBV6-2 or TRBV6-3 and TRBJ2-2; tentative D call: TRBD1 (5 bases). V lost 2 bases and J 3 bases, leaving 7 bases between the germline ends. Germline assignment: CDR1 MNHEY and CDR2 SVGEGT. CDR3 length equals 14 residues. The CDR3 is CASSYGQYTGELFF. Here the CDR3 DNA reads TGTGCCAGCAGTTACGGACAATACACCGGGGAGCTGTTTTTT.

J is TRBJ2-1 and V is TRBV18, with D perhaps matching TRBD2 (6 bases). Trimming pared 3 bases from V and 2 bases from J, leaving 11 bases between. The CDR3 consists of 15 residues. Germline V gene lookup returns CDR1 KGHSH and CDR2 LQKENI. The CDR3 nucleotides read TGTGCCAGCTCACCCAACGGGGGAACCTACAATGAGCAGTTCTTC. Translating it yields CASSPNGGTYNEQFF.